Following are 7 T cell receptor beta chains from one sample sequenced in a study of blood T cells in healthy people across ages. A second PCR of 7 to 11 cycles used a sample-barcoded 5' primer and a J-beta primer mix. MiXCR was run by TCRdb on the 5' RACE reads, yielding one entry per CDR3 protein. The table lists fewer than 900,000 distinct CDR3 sequences, more than 40% of them singletons, with 20% to 25% in the top ten. What was sequenced was blood. These receptors originate from a woman aged 60-75 years in good health.

As for this clonotype: The junction and the germline gene differ at one end; a read error may be behind it. The V and J genes are TRBV11-2 and TRBJ2-1, with TRBD1 matching 9 bases. Germline assignment: CDR1 SGHAT and CDR2 FQNNGV. The CDR3 is 14 amino acids. The CDR3: CASNLGDRDNEQFF. The CDR3 bases are TGTGCCAGCAACTTAGGGGACAGGGACAATGAGCAGTTCTTC.

This clonotype was seen a handful of times. The chain carries TRBV3-1 and TRBJ2-7, with TRBD2 matching 7 bases. Per the germline V gene, CDR1 is LGHDT and CDR2 is YNNKEL (reference sequence). V gave up 4 bases and J gave up 0 bases; unmatched junction bases: 3. This CDR3 contains 14 residues. The chain's CDR3 is CASSPTSASYEQYF. The CDR3 DNA follows: TGTGCCAGCAGCCCTACTAGCGCCTCCTACGAGCAGTACTTC.

This clonotype was seen only once. One junction end disagrees with the germline gene, perhaps due to a read error. This chain joins TRBV3-1 and TRBJ1-1, with 7 bases lining up with TRBD1. The CDR3 is 17 residues long. CDR1 is LGHDT and CDR2 is YNNKEL in the germline V gene (reference sequence). For the CDR3, the DNA is TGTGCCGGCAGCCAATTCTATAGGGGGACAGAGTACACTGAAGCTTTCTTT. Protein sequence: CAGSQFYRGTEYTEAFF. The whole variable domain, filled in from reference TRBV3-1 and TRBJ1-1, reads DTAVSQTPKYLVTQMGNDKSIKCEQNLGHDTMYWYKQDSKKFLKIMFSYNNKELIINETVPNRFSPKSPDKAHLNLHINSLELGDSAVYFCAGSQFYRGTEYTEAFFGQGTRLTVV.

Regarding this clonotype: Being one base from a much bigger clone, this may be a read error. Here the CDR3 reads CIVEFRTETQYF. Written as DNA, the CDR3 is TGCATCGTTGAATTCCGGACAGAGACCCAGTACTTC. The J gene is TRBJ2-7, the V gene TRBV29-1; D not certain. The J call is uncertain, as TRBJ2-5 better fits the DNA end. The germline V gene has CDR1 SQVTM and CDR2 ANQGSEA. CDR3 length equals 12 residues.

The chain links TRBV29-1 to TRBJ2-1; 9 nucleotides line up with TRBD1. The CDR3 has 15 amino acids. From germline, CDR1 is SQVTM and CDR2 ANQGSEA. J lost 4 bases, V lost 5 bases, and 9 bases had no gene match. CDR3 sequence (DNA): TGCAGCGTTCTCTACCGGGACAGGGCATACAATGAGCAGTTCTTC. This translates into CSVLYRDRAYNEQFF.

This clonotype was detected a few times. The chain joins TRBV7-2 to TRBJ2-5; the match to TRBD1 covers 9 bases. Germline loops: CDR1 SGHTA, CDR2 FQGNSA. The CDR3 is 14 amino acids. With V trimmed by 5 bases and J by 4 bases, 5 bases remained unmatched. In nucleotides, the CDR3 is TGTGCCAGCAGCCTAAACAGGGGGCCAGAGACCCAGTACTTC. Translation: CASSLNRGPETQYF.

With regard to this clonotype: A much more abundant neighbour one base away suggests this may be a read error. The rearrangement joins TRBV4-3 to TRBJ2-7; D gene uncertain. V dropped 0 bases and J dropped 7 bases, with 13 bases sitting between them. The CDR3 extends over 14 amino acids. Germline CDR1 LGHNA, CDR2 YSLEER. The CDR3 coding sequence is TGCGCCAGCAGCCAAGAGGGTAGCCACAATGAGCAGTACTTC. This encodes CASSQEGSHNEQYF.